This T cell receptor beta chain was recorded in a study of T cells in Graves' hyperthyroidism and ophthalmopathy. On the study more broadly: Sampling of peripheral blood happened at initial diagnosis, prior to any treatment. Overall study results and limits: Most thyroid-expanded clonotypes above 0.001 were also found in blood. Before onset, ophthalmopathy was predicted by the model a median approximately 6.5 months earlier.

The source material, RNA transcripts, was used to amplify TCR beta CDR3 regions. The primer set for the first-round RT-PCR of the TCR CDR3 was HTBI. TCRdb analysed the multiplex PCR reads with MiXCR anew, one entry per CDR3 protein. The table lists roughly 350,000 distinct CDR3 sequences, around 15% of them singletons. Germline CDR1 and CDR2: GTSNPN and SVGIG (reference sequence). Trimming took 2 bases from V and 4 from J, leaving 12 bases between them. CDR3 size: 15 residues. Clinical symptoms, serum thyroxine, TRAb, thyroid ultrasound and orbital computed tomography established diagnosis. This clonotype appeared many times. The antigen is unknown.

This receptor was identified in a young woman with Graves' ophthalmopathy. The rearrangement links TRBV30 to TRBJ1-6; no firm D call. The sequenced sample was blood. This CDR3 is CAWSLEQTYNSPLHF. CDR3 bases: TGTGCCTGGAGTTTGGAACAGACATATAATTCACCCCTCCACTTT.